Following are 8 T cell receptor beta chains from one sample sequenced in a study of blood T cell repertoires in COVID-19 (dated by TCRdb to about 2020). Libraries were constructed by the immunoSEQ multiplex PCR assay. Entries here come from immuneACCESS through TCRdb and include only in-frame sequences with V and J called. Some clones fail to appear in such tables; in the studies checked, an unresolved V gene covers under half of the shortfall, and the cause of the remainder is unknown. In this sample the table shows nearly 40,000 clones, around 83% of which occur a single time. The top ten hold more than 15% of the sample. Material for sequencing was peripheral blood. These receptors came from a man in his fifties in a cohort sampled during active COVID-19.

This clone was detected only once. The J gene is TRBJ1-2, the V gene TRBV7-9, with D possibly TRBD1 on 5 matching bases. The CDR3 is made up of 13 amino acids. Germline V gene data show CDR1 as SEHNR and CDR2 as FQNEAQ (reference sequence). The CDR3, as DNA: TGTGCTGCCGCGGCGGGACCACAACTTGACTACACCTTC. Translated: CAAAAGPQLDYTF. The full variable domain, with the rest looked up from reference TRBV7-9 and TRBJ1-2, is DTGVSQNPRHKITKRGQNVTFRCDPISEHNRLYWYRQTLGQGPEFLTYFQNEAQLEKSRLLSDRFSAERPKGSFSTLEIQRTEQGDSAMYLCAAAAGPQLDYTFGSGTRLTVV.

This clone was recorded once. The V call is TRBV7-9, the J call TRBJ2-1; TRBD2 is a possible D gene (5 bases). The CDR3 has 12 amino acids. Germline V gives CDR1 SEHNR, CDR2 FQNEAQ (reference sequence). V lost 5 bases to trimming and J lost 8 bases, with 10 bases between them. This CDR3 is CASSRSGDEQFF. The CDR3 bases are TGTGCCAGCAGCCGGTCCGGGGATGAGCAGTTCTTC. Looking up the rest from reference TRBV7-9 and TRBJ2-1 gives the full variable domain: DTGVSQNPRHKITKRGQNVTFRCDPISEHNRLYWYRQTLGQGPEFLTYFQNEAQLEKSRLLSDRFSAERPKGSFSTLEIQRTEQGDSAMYLCASSRSGDEQFFGPGTRLTVL.

This sequence joins TRBV4-2 and TRBJ2-1; D is perhaps TRBD2 (5 bases). The germline gives CDR1 LGHNA, CDR2 YNFKEQ. The CDR3 contains 16 residues. With 4 bases removed from V and 4 bases from J, the gap between germline ends came to 17 bases. As DNA, the CDR3 is TGTGCCAGCAGCCCTAGGCTGGGAGCCCCTTACAATGAGCAGTTCTTC. Its protein is CASSPRLGAPYNEQFF.

The chain has TRBV27 and TRBJ2-4; D is possibly TRBD1 (6 bases). V was pared by 6 bases and J by 3 bases, with 12 bases between. Per the germline V gene, CDR1 is MNHEY and CDR2 is SMNVEV (reference sequence). The length of the CDR3 is 14 residues. CDR3 bases: TGTGCCAGCAGCCTGGACAGAAACAAAAACATTCAGTACTTC. It is translated as CASSLDRNKNIQYF.

This chain joins TRBV5-1 and TRBJ2-2, with 8 bases identical to TRBD1. The germline V gene has CDR1 SGHRS and CDR2 YFSETQ. The CDR3 extends over 14 amino acids. V was pared by 4 bases and J by 7 bases, with 6 bases of the junction left unmatched. Here the CDR3 DNA reads TGCGCCAGCAGCCCCAGGGGGCTGGGCGGGGAGCTGTTTTTT. Amino acid sequence: CASSPRGLGGELFF.

This clone was counted between two and nine times. This sequence joins TRBV9 and TRBJ1-6; D is undetermined. Trimming removed 2 bases at V and 0 bases at J, with 15 bases between. The CDR3 consists of 18 residues. Looked up from germline, CDR1 is SGDLS and CDR2 is YYNGEE. CDR3 sequence (DNA): TGTGCCAGCAGCGTGGGCGGGTCTTCTAGCTCCTATAATTCACCCCTCCACTTT. It encodes CASSVGGSSSSYNSPLHF.

This clone was seen a single time. The genes are TRBV18 and TRBJ2-3; the D gene is possibly TRBD2 (5 bases). Trimming left V 3 bases short and J 4 bases short, with 20 bases between. Germline values: CDR1 KGHSH, CDR2 LQKENI. This CDR3 has 17 residues. CDR3 sequence (DNA): TGTGCCAGCTCACCCATGCCGAGGGCCGTTGAGGCAGATACGCAGTATTTT. Residues: CASSPMPRAVEADTQYF.

V and J are TRBV30 and TRBJ1-1, with 7 nucleotides matching TRBD1. Looked up from germline, CDR1 is GTSNPN and CDR2 is SVGIG (reference sequence). This CDR3 contains 11 residues. Trimming took 5 bases from V and 7 from J; bases not matched to a gene: 4. The CDR3 loop is CAWARDSEAFF. The CDR3, as DNA: TGTGCCTGGGCCCGGGACAGTGAAGCTTTCTTT.